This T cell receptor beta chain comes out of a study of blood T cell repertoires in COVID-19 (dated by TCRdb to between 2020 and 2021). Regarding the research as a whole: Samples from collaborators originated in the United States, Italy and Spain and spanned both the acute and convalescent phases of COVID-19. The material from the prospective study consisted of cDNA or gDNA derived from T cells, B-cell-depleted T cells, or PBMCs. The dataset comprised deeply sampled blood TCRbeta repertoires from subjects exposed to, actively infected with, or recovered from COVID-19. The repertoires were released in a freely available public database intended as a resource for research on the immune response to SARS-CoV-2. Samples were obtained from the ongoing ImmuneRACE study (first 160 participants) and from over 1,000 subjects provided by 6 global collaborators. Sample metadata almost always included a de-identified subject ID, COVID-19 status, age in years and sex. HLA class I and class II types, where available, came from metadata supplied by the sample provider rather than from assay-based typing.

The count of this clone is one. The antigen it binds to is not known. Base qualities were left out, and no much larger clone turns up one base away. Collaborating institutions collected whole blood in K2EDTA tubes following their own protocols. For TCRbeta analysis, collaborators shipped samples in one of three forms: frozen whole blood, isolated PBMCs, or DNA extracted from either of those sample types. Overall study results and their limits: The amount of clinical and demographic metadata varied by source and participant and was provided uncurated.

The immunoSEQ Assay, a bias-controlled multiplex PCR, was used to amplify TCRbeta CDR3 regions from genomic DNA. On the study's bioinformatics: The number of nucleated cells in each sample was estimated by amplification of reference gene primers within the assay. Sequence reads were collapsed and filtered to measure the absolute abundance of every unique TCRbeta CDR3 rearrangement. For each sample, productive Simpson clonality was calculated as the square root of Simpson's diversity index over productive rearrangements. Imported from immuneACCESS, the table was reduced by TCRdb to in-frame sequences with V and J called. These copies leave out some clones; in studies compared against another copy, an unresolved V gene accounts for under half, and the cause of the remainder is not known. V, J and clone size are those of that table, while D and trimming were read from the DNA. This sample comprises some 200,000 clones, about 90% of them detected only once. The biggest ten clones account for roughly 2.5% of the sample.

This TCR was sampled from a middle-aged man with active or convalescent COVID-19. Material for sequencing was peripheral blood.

The nucleotide sequence is TGTGCCAGCAGCCTCCTGGGAGGTGATGAGCAGTTCTTC. Translated, it gives CASSLLGGDEQFF. The receptor chain draws on TRBV6-5 and TRBJ2-1, with a weak D call of TRBD2 (6 bases match). There are 13 amino acids in the CDR3, from cysteine to phenylalanine inclusive. Only the CDR3 part of the read is kept: 39 bases, read in frame from the first base. For CDR1 and CDR2, the germline V gene lists MNHEY and SVGAGI. V is reduced by 6 bases and J by 8 bases, leaving a spacing of 14 bases between them.